Listed below are T cell receptor beta chains from one sample, sequenced in a study of blood T cell repertoires in COVID-19. TCRdb's copy holds only in-frame clones and misses some; the assay was immunoSEQ multiplex PCR. The sample contains 250,000 to 350,000 clones, around 88% of which appear only once. The sample taken for sequencing was peripheral blood. The receptors originated from a woman aged 65 to 85 with COVID-19, enrolled during active disease. Both conserved end residues are part of each CDR3. Fields, in order: CDR3 protein, V gene, J gene.

CDR3: CASSLRGLANEQYF
V: TRBV19
J: TRBJ2-7

CDR3: CASSMEGQGRDTIYF
V: TRBV5-1
J: TRBJ1-3

CDR3: CASIYQGGGELFF
V: TRBV10-2
J: TRBJ2-2

CDR3: CASSPYRGNTEAFF
V: TRBV18
J: TRBJ1-1

CDR3: CASSQRQGDEKLFF
V: TRBV3-1/TRBV3-2
J: TRBJ1-4

CDR3: CASSQLAGQGEETQYF
V: TRBV4-3
J: TRBJ2-5

CDR3: CASSPGGSNEQYF
V: TRBV6-5
J: TRBJ2-7

CDR3: CAWSVTGGTEAFF
V: TRBV30
J: TRBJ1-1

CDR3: CASSSGTGNTEAFF
V: TRBV19
J: TRBJ1-1

CDR3: CASSLEDRANQPQHF
V: TRBV7-2
J: TRBJ1-5

CDR3: CASSFSGEQYF
V: TRBV7-2
J: TRBJ2-7

CDR3: CASSQHFIRTERTGANVLTF
V: TRBV4-1
J: TRBJ2-6

CDR3: CASSLSSRANTEAFF
V: TRBV3-1/TRBV3-2
J: TRBJ1-1

CDR3: CASSRTGNEQFF
V: TRBV5-4
J: TRBJ2-1

CDR3: CASGGQYYGYTF
V: TRBV5-1
J: TRBJ1-2

CDR3: CASSQDSLAGDTQYF
V: TRBV4-2
J: TRBJ2-3

CDR3: CASSGGRGTYGYTF
V: TRBV9
J: TRBJ1-2

CDR3: CAISGTANEKLFF
V: TRBV10-3
J: TRBJ1-4

CDR3: CASSLATGDRERAFF
V: TRBV7-9
J: TRBJ1-1

CDR3: CASIRTGSSTEAFF
V: TRBV19
J: TRBJ1-1

CDR3: CASSLYVELFF
V: TRBV7-9
J: TRBJ2-2

CDR3: CSDGQGAGGYTF
V: TRBV29-1
J: TRBJ1-2

CDR3: CASSPGLSYEQYF
V: TRBV18
J: TRBJ2-7

CDR3: CASSEWRTDTQYF
V: TRBV10-1
J: TRBJ2-3

CDR3: CASTSSRGGYTF
V: TRBV6-5
J: TRBJ1-2

CDR3: CASSRNRGGQPQHF
V: TRBV27
J: TRBJ1-5

CDR3: CASSLAAAGRTDTQYF
V: TRBV5-1
J: TRBJ2-3

CDR3: CASSLAGGITDTQYF
V: TRBV5-1
J: TRBJ2-3

CDR3: CASSETSGGFYNEQFF
V: TRBV25-1
J: TRBJ2-1

CDR3: CASSEYNWGDEQFF
V: TRBV28
J: TRBJ2-1

CDR3: CASSPVLDREYEQYF
V: TRBV5-1
J: TRBJ2-7

CDR3: CAWSLVHPGQGADTQYF
V: TRBV30
J: TRBJ2-3

CDR3: CAVQVQGAANYGYTF
V: TRBV24-1
J: TRBJ1-2

CDR3: CASSYRDRGSSTYNEQFF
V: TRBV5-1
J: TRBJ2-1

CDR3: CAWMVYTGRYEQYF
V: TRBV30
J: TRBJ2-7

CDR3: CASSSVEGRDLETQYF
V: TRBV11-3
J: TRBJ2-5

CDR3: CASSLFASGGRNTGELFF
V: TRBV7-2
J: TRBJ2-2

CDR3: CASSQVGQGRTNEKLFF
V: TRBV4-1
J: TRBJ1-4

CDR3: CASEYGNTIYF
V: TRBV19
J: TRBJ1-3

CDR3: CATSRQGASYGYTF
V: TRBV15
J: TRBJ1-2

CDR3: CASSIEGGSTEAFF
V: TRBV19
J: TRBJ1-1

CDR3: CASRGQGTKNIQYF
V: TRBV2
J: TRBJ2-4